The next 28 T cell receptor beta chains were all read from a single sample in a study of Tregs in tolerant kidney transplant recipients. The nonmyeloablative bone marrow transplants came from related graft donors, with transient mixed chimerism. Sequenced by immunoSEQ multiplex PCR; TCRdb stores in-frame clones only, minus some. The table gives nearly 15,000 clones; the top ten clones make up 3.5% to 4% of it. The specimen comprised CD4+ T cells from blood (PBMCs), sampled 12 months after the transplant. Every receptor here comes from a human patient who received a combined kidney and bone marrow transplant. Some T cells may be provided by the graft donor.

As concerns this clone: The read falls 3 residues short of the CDR3 end, and the missing part is taken from the germline J gene. This sequence joins TRBV5-1 and TRBJ2-7, with TRBD2 as a possible D gene (6 bases). V gave up 0 bases and J gave up 6 bases, with 10 bases separating them. Germline CDR1 SGHRS, CDR2 YFSETQ. There are 13 residues in the CDR3. The CDR3 loop reads CASSLAAGGEQYF. The part of the CDR3 DNA that was read is TGCGCCAGCAGCTTGGCTGCCGGGGGCGAG.

On this clone: The read comes to an end 3 residues before the CDR3 does, leaving the germline J gene to fill in the end. The V and J genes are TRBV11-2 and TRBJ1-4; D uncertain. This CDR3 spans 12 amino acids. CDR1 is SGHAT, CDR2 FQNNGV, per germline. V lost 6 bases and J lost 3, with 5 bases in between. The part of the CDR3 DNA that was read is TGTGCCAGCAGAAGGGCTAATGAAAAA. Translating it yields CASRRANEK. The entire CDR3 protein reads CASRRANEKLFF. The full variable domain, its missing parts supplied by reference TRBV11-2 and TRBJ1-4, is EAGVAQSPRYKIIEKRQSVAFWCNPISGHATLYWYQQILGQGPKLLIQFQNNGVVDDSQLPKDRFSAERLKGVDSTLKIQPAKLEDSAVYLCASRRANEKLFFGSGTQLSVL.

Worth noting for this clone: Read coverage stops 3 residues before the CDR3 terminus; the germline J gene supplies the remainder. The chain couples TRBV7-2 to TRBJ1-2; 8 positions agree with TRBD1. Per the germline V gene, CDR1 is SGHTA and CDR2 is FQGNSA. There are 14 residues in the CDR3. The V and J ends lost 1 base and 4 bases, in that order; junction bases with no gene match: 2. Incomplete CDR3 DNA: TGTGCCAGCAGCTTAGGGGACAGGCTCTATGGC. Its protein is CASSLGDRLYG. The CDR3 in full is CASSLGDRLYGYTF.

As to this clone: The CDR3 is cut off 3 residues early in the read; its end comes from the germline J gene. The J gene is TRBJ2-7, the V gene TRBV28; D remains ambiguous. This CDR3 has 12 amino acids. Trimming left V 3 bases short and J 2 bases short, with 5 bases between. Per germline, CDR1 MDHEN and CDR2 SYDVKM. Partial CDR3 DNA: TGTGCCAGCAGTTTCTTTCCCTACGAG. Residues: CASSFFPYE. Given in full, the CDR3 is CASSFFPYEQYF.

Notes on this clone: With the read ending 3 residues before the CDR3 end, the germline J gene is used to fill in that end. The V gene is TRBV2, the J gene TRBJ1-3; 7 nucleotides match TRBD1. Per the germline V gene, CDR1 is SNHLY and CDR2 is FYNNEI. Unmatched junction bases numbered 9, after V lost 7 bases and J lost 0 bases. The CDR3 extends over 16 amino acids. Partial CDR3 DNA: TGTGCCAGCATCCTAGGGGGCATTAGCTCTGGAAACACC. Residues: CASILGGISSGNT. The entire CDR3 protein reads CASILGGISSGNTIYF.

Notes on this clone: The read falls 3 residues short of the CDR3 end, and the missing part is taken from the germline J gene. The genes are TRBV5-1 and TRBJ2-2, with 9 bases fitting TRBD1. Germline assignment: CDR1 SGHRS and CDR2 YFSETQ. With 0 bases clipped from V and 6 bases from J, the junction kept 6 bases outside the gene matches. The CDR3 has 16 amino acids. This CDR3 is CASSLAGTGIPGELFF. The CDR3 DNA, read in part, is TGCGCCAGCAGCTTGGCCGGGACAGGGATTCCCGGGGAG. Full variable domain (outside the CDR3, taken from reference TRBV5-1 and TRBJ2-2): KAGVTQTPRYLIKTRGQQVTLSCSPISGHRSVSWYQQTPGQGLQFLFEYFSETQRNKGNFPGRFSGRQFSNSRSEMNVSTLELGDSALYLCASSLAGTGIPGELFFGEGSRLTVL.

Concerning this clone: Coverage ceases 3 residues before the CDR3 finishes, and the germline J gene fills in the end. This chain links TRBV20-1 with TRBJ2-3; 8 bases agree with TRBD1. J was trimmed by 3 bases and V by 0 bases; bases with no gene match: 5. CDR1 is DFQATT, CDR2 SNEGSKA, per germline (reference sequence). This CDR3 spans 15 amino acids. CDR3 loop: CSARDQGAVTDTQYF. CDR3 bases read: TGCAGTGCTAGAGATCAGGGGGCGGTTACAGATACG.

This clone is identified as medium-sized from frequency. The CDR3 extends 3 residues past the end of the read, so its final part is completed from the germline J gene. In the same sample, other DNA sequences code for this CDR3. The chain carries TRBV18 and TRBJ2-7; tentatively, D is TRBD1 (6 bases). From germline, CDR1 is KGHSH and CDR2 LQKENI. The V end was cut by 2 bases, the J end by 3 bases, with 8 bases between. This CDR3 region has 13 residues. CDR3 sequence reads: CASSPETGYEQYF. The CDR3 DNA, read in part, is TGTGCCAGCTCACCAGAGACAGGCTACGAG.

Concerning this clone: The read finishes 3 residues shy of the CDR3 end, and the germline J gene is used to complete it. This chain joins TRBV11-2 and TRBJ2-1, with 8 bases matching TRBD1. Germline lookup yields CDR1 SGHAT and CDR2 FQNNGV. The CDR3 has 15 amino acids. Trimming took 4 bases from V and 6 from J; bases not matched to a gene: 8. CDR3 protein: CASSSTGGRSNEQFF. CDR3 DNA, as far as it was read: TGTGCCAGCAGCTCTACAGGGGGACGAAGCAATGAG.

With regard to this clone: The read ends 3 residues shy of where the CDR3 ends; the end is completed using the germline J gene. V is TRBV20-1 and J is TRBJ2-1; 9 nucleotides match TRBD2. This CDR3 is built from 15 residues. From germline, CDR1 is DFQATT and CDR2 SNEGSKA (reference sequence). Germline trimming cut 1 base from V and 3 bases from J; bases unmatched to any gene: 4. The CDR3 loop reads CSARVRGGLYNEQFF. The covered CDR3 bases are TGCAGTGCTAGAGTGCGGGGGGGTCTCTACAATGAG.

Concerning this clone: The CDR3 goes on 3 residues after the read ends, and that part is filled in from the germline J gene. This rearrangement joins TRBV12-5 to TRBJ2-5; 11 nucleotides match TRBD1. V was clipped by 1 base and J by 5 bases; unmatched bases: 6. The CDR3 consists of 16 residues. Germline V gene sequence: CDR1 LGHNT, CDR2 FRNRAP. The CDR3 loop reads CASGLGDRGWSETQYF. CDR3 bases read: TGTGCTAGTGGTTTGGGGGACAGGGGGTGGTCGGAGACC.

To note about this clone: The read comes to an end 3 residues before the CDR3 does, leaving the germline J gene to fill in the end. The rearrangement joins TRBV7-2 to TRBJ1-5, with TRBD1 identical over 9 bases. This CDR3 is 15 amino acids long. With 2 bases clipped from V and 5 bases from J, the junction kept 4 bases outside the gene matches. Germline V gene data show CDR1 as SGHTA and CDR2 as FQGNSA. The sequenced CDR3 bases are TGTGCCAGCAGCTTAATGAGACAGGGGGATCAGCCC. It is translated as CASSLMRQGDQP. The whole CDR3 protein is CASSLMRQGDQPQHF.

About this clone itself: The sequenced fragment ends 3 residues before the CDR3 boundary, so the rest is inferred from the germline J gene. The chain combines TRBV28 with TRBJ1-4; D possibly corresponds to TRBD1 (6 bases). The V gene lost 5 bases and the J gene lost 5 bases, with 12 bases spanning the gap. The CDR3 is 14 amino acids. The germline gives CDR1 MDHEN, CDR2 SYDVKM. The CDR3 protein is CASSTGQKNEKLFF. Partial CDR3 DNA: TGTGCCAGCAGTACCGGACAGAAGAATGAAAAA.

As regards this clone: The CDR3 is cut off 3 residues early in the read; its end comes from the germline J gene. The rearrangement joins TRBV19 to TRBJ2-3; 10 nucleotides match TRBD2. This CDR3 comprises 16 residues. The V and J ends lost 8 bases and 4 bases, in that order; junction bases with no gene match: 12. Germline V lookup: CDR1 LNHDA, CDR2 SQIVND (reference sequence). CDR3 sequence: CASRPGDSGRSDTQYF. Partial CDR3 DNA: TGTGCCAGTCGACCCGGTGATAGCGGGAGGTCAGATACG.

As concerns this clone: Read coverage stops 3 residues before the CDR3 terminus; the germline J gene supplies the remainder. The chain combines TRBV18 with TRBJ1-1, with 7 nucleotides matching TRBD1. Germline trimming cut 3 bases from V and 3 bases from J; bases unmatched to any gene: 16. The CDR3 runs 18 residues. Germline loops: CDR1 KGHSH, CDR2 LQKENI. The CDR3 sequence is CASSPNFIDRVNHTEAFF. Partial CDR3 DNA: TGTGCCAGCTCACCCAACTTTATAGACAGGGTAAACCACACTGAA.

In regard to this clone: From the germline J gene comes the end of the CDR3, since the read stops 3 residues before it. This chain uses TRBV20-1 with TRBJ1-2; TRBD1 aligns across 8 bases. The CDR3 spans 17 residues. The junction had 16 bases not matched to a gene; V was cut back by 5 bases and J by 2 bases. The V gene's germline CDR1 is DFQATT and CDR2 SNEGSKA (reference sequence). CDR3 region: CSAPPGQGTLLNYGYTF. Incomplete CDR3 DNA: TGCAGTGCTCCCCCTGGACAGGGTACCCTATTAAACTATGGC.

Notes on this clone: Read data end 3 residues before the CDR3 end; the end is taken from the germline J gene. This chain joins TRBV30 and TRBJ1-6; a possible D gene is TRBD1 (5 bases). There are 13 residues in the CDR3. The V and J ends lost 6 bases and 6 bases respectively, with 12 bases between them. CDR1 GTSNPN and CDR2 SVGIG come from the germline V gene (reference sequence). The chain's CDR3 is CACAGLLNSPLHF. The sequenced part of the CDR3 DNA is TGTGCCTGTGCGGGACTGCTTAATTCACCC.

With regard to this clone: The CDR3 extends 3 residues past the end of the read, so its final part is completed from the germline J gene. This chain links TRBV11-3 with TRBJ1-1; TRBD1 matches at 7 bases. CDR3 length: 12 amino acids. The germline V gene encodes CDR1 SGHNT and CDR2 YENEEA. V shed 5 bases and J 6 bases; nucleotides not matched to a gene: 3. The CDR3 DNA, read in part, is TGTGCCAGCAGCACAGGGACAGCTGAA. Translated, it gives CASSTGTAE. The full CDR3 is CASSTGTAEAFF.

About this clone: With the read ending 3 residues before the CDR3 end, the germline J gene is used to fill in that end. The chain uses TRBV19 and TRBJ1-5; D may be TRBD1 (5 bases). Per the germline V gene, CDR1 is LNHDA and CDR2 is SQIVND (reference sequence). The V end lost 6 bases, the J end lost 3 bases, and 15 bases lay between the germline ends. The CDR3 sequence is 15 residues long. Here the CDR3 reads CASRPAGTYNQPQHF. CDR3 bases read: TGTGCCAGTAGGCCCGCCGGGACTTACAATCAGCCC.

About this clone itself: The read comes to an end 3 residues before the CDR3 does, leaving the germline J gene to fill in the end. This chain connects TRBV5-1 to TRBJ2-1, with D possibly called TRBD1 or TRBD2 (7 bases each). Trimming took off 3 bases at V and 1 base at J, with 11 bases between the two ends. This CDR3 has 15 amino acids. Germline V CDR1 and CDR2: SGHRS, YFSETQ. CDR3 region: CASSSGGGSYNEQFF. The sequenced CDR3 bases are TGCGCCAGCAGCTCAGGGGGAGGGTCCTACAATGAG.

Of note for this clone: The missing CDR3 end, 3 residues past where the read stops, is filled in from the germline J gene. The chain is built from TRBV7-8 and TRBJ2-2; D remains ambiguous. CDR3 length: 15 amino acids. Germline values: CDR1 SGHVS, CDR2 FQNEAQ. V shed 1 base and J shed 3 bases, with 9 bases lying between them. CDR3 loop: CASSLGLRDTGELFF. The sequenced CDR3 bases are TGTGCCAGCAGCTTAGGCCTCCGGGACACCGGGGAG.

In regard to this clone: Sequencing ends 3 residues short of the CDR3 end; the germline J gene provides the rest. V usage is TRBV28 and J usage is TRBJ2-7, with 9 positions matching TRBD1. The CDR3 consists of 12 residues. The V gene's germline CDR1 is MDHEN and CDR2 SYDVKM. J was trimmed by 6 bases and V by 5 bases; bases with no gene match: 2. CDR3 DNA, as far as it was read: TGTGCCAGCAGTCGACAGGGGGGCGAG. It specifies CASSRQGGE. The CDR3 reads in full as CASSRQGGEQYF. The full variable domain, completed using reference TRBV28 and TRBJ2-7, is DVKVTQSSRYLVKRTGEKVFLECVQDMDHENMFWYRQDPGLGLRLIYFSYDVKMKEKGDIPEGYSVSREKKERFSLILESASTNQTSMYLCASSRQGGEQYFGPGTRLTVT.

Of note for this clone: Read sequence stops 3 residues before the CDR3 end, and the germline J gene provides the missing end. J is TRBJ2-1 and V is TRBV13, with 15 nucleotides matching TRBD2. The V gene's germline CDR1 is PRHDT and CDR2 FYEKMQ (reference sequence). Losses at the gene ends were 5 bases for V and 6 bases for J; bases not matched to a gene: 17. The CDR3 consists of 20 residues. The sequenced part of the CDR3 DNA is TGTGCCAGCAGCCTCCGGGAGGACAGGGGGACTAGCGGGAGGAGCAATGAG. Its translation: CASSLREDRGTSGRSNE. The complete CDR3 protein is CASSLREDRGTSGRSNEQFF. Full variable domain (missing parts from reference TRBV13 and TRBJ2-1): AAGVIQSPRHLIKEKRETATLKCYPIPRHDTVYWYQQGPGQDPQFLISFYEKMQSDKGSIPDRFSAQQFSDYHSELNMSSLELGDSALYFCASSLREDRGTSGRSNEQFFGPGTRLTVL.

CDR3: CASLDQGAHGEKLFF. The part of the CDR3 DNA that was read is TGTGCCAGCCTCGACCAGGGGGCGCACGGTGAAAAA. The chain employs TRBV18 and TRBJ1-4; 8 bases fit TRBD1. Read sequence stops 3 residues before the CDR3 end, and the germline J gene provides the missing end. V shed 8 bases, J shed 7 bases, and the junction held 12 bases outside the gene matches. Per germline, CDR1 KGHSH and CDR2 LQKENI. CDR3 length: 15 residues.

Worth noting for this clone: The read ends 3 residues early relative to the CDR3; the germline J gene fills the gap. V and J are TRBV5-4 and TRBJ1-2; tentatively, D is TRBD1 (5 bases). V was clipped by 0 bases and J by 2 bases, with 11 bases between them. This CDR3 is 15 amino acids long. In germline, CDR1 is SGHNT, CDR2 YYREEE (reference sequence). The part of the CDR3 DNA that was read is TGTGCCAGCAGCTTGGTATCAGGGATCAACTATGGC. Residues: CASSLVSGINYG. The CDR3 reads in full as CASSLVSGINYGYTF.

Remarks on this clone: The read gets to within 3 residues of the CDR3 end, and the germline J gene fills in the rest. V is TRBV30 and J is TRBJ1-3, with TRBD1 matching over 9 bases. Trimming removed 2 bases from V and 4 bases from J; junction bases left unmatched: 6. CDR1 and CDR2 from the germline V gene are GTSNPN and SVGIG (reference sequence). The CDR3 is 15 amino acids. The CDR3 bases that were read are TGTGCCTGGAGTCCTCCCGACAGGGGGGGAAACACC. It codes for CAWSPPDRGGNT. The CDR3 in its entirety is CAWSPPDRGGNTIYF.

This clone shows up as medium-sized by frequency. The CDR3 goes on 3 residues after the read ends, and that part is filled in from the germline J gene. This chain uses TRBV2 with TRBJ2-1, with TRBD2 as a possible D gene (5 bases). Germline V CDR1 and CDR2: SNHLY, FYNNEI. The length of the CDR3 is 15 residues. Trimming pared 4 bases from V and 1 base from J, leaving 11 bases between. The CDR3 sequence: CASSVTGFSYNEQFF. The CDR3 bases that were read are TGTGCCAGCAGTGTAACGGGGTTTTCCTACAATGAG.

Note on this clone: The missing CDR3 end, 3 residues past where the read stops, is filled in from the germline J gene. The chain has TRBV5-1 and TRBJ2-7; 11 positions agree with TRBD2. The V gene's germline CDR1 is SGHRS and CDR2 YFSETQ. The V and J ends lost 3 bases and 5 bases, in that order; junction bases with no gene match: 13. The CDR3 consists of 17 residues. CDR3 bases read: TGCGCCAGCAGCTACAGGGCGACTAGCGGGAAGGCGAACGAG. Encoded protein: CASSYRATSGKANE. The whole CDR3 sequence reads CASSYRATSGKANEQYF.